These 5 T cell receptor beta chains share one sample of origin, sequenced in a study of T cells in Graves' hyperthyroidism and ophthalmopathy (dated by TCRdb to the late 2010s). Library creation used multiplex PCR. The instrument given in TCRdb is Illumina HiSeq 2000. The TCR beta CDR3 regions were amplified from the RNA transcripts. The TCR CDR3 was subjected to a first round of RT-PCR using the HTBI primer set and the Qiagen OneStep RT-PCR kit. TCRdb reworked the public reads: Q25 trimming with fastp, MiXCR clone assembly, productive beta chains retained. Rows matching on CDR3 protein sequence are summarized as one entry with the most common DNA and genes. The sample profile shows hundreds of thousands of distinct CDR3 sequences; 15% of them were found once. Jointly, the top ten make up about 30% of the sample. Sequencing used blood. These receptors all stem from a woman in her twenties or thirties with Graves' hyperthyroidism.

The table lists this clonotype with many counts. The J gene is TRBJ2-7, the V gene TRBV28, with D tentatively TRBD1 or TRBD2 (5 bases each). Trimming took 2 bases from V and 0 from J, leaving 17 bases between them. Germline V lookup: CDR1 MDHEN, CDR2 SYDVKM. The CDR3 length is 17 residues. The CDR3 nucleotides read TGTGCCAGCAGTTTAAGAAAAAGCAGGGACCGCTCCTACGAGCAGTACTTC. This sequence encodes CASSLRKSRDRSYEQYF.

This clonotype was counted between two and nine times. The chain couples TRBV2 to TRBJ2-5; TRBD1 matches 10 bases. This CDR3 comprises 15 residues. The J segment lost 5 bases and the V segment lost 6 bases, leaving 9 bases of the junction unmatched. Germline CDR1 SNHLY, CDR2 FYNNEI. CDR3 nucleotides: TGTGCCAGCAGCTTTTCGCCGGGACAGGGGGAGACCCAGTACTTC. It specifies CASSFSPGQGETQYF. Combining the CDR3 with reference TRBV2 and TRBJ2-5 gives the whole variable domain EPEVTQTPSHQVTQMGQEVILRCVPISNHLYFYWYRQILGQKVEFLVSFYNNEISEKSEIFDDQFSVERPDGSNFTLKIRSTKLEDSAMYFCASSFSPGQGETQYFGPGTRLLVL.

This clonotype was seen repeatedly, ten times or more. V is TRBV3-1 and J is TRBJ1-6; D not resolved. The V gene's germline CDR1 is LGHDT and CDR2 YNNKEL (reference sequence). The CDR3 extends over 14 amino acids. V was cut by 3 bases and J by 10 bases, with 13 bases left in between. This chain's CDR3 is CASSQGKVGSPLHF. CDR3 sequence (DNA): TGTGCCAGCAGCCAGGGGAAGGTCGGATCACCCCTCCACTTT.

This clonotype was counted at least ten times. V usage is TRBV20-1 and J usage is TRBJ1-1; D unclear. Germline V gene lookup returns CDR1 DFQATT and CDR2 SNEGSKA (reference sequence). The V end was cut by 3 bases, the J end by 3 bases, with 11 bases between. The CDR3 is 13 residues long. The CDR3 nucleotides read TGCAGTGCTAGTGGGCAGACGGACACTGAAGCTTTCTTT. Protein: CSASGQTDTEAFF.

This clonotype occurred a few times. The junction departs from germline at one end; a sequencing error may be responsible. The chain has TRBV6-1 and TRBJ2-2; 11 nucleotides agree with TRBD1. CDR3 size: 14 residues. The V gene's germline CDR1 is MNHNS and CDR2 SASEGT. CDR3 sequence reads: CAIRDRGNAGELFF. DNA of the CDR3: TGTGCCATTCGGGACAGGGGGAACGCCGGGGAGCTGTTTTTT.